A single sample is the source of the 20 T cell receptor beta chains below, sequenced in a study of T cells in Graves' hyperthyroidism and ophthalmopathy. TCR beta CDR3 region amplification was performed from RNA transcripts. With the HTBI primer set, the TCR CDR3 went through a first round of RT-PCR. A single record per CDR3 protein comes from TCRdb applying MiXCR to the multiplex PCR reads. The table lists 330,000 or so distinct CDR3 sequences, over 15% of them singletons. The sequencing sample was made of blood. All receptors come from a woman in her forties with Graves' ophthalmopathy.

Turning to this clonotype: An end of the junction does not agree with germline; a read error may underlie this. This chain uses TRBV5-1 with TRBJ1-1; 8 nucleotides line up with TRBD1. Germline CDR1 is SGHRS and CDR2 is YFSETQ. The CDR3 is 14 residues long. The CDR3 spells CASSLGRGRGEAYF. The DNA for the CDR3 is TGCGCCAGCAGCTTGGGCAGGGGGCGAGGTGAAGCTTACTTT. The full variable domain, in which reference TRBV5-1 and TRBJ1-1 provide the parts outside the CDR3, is KAGVTQTPRYLIKTRGQQVTLSCSPISGHRSVSWYQQTPGQGLQFLFEYFSETQRNKGNFPGRFSGRQFSNSRSEMNVSTLELGDSALYLCASSLGRGRGEAYFGQGTRLTVV.

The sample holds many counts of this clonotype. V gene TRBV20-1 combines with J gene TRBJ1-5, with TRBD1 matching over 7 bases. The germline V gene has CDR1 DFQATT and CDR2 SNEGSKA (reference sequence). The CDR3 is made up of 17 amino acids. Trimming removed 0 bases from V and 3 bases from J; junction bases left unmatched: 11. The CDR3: CSARDERLTGNNQPQHF. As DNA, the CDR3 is TGCAGTGCTAGAGATGAAAGGTTGACAGGGAACAATCAGCCCCAGCATTTT.

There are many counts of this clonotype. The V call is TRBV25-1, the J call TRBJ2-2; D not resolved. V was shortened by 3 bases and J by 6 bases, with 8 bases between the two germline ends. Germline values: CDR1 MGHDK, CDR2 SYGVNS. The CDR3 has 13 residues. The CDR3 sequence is CASSDNSPGELFF. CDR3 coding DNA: TGTGCCAGCAGTGACAACAGTCCCGGGGAGCTGTTTTTT.

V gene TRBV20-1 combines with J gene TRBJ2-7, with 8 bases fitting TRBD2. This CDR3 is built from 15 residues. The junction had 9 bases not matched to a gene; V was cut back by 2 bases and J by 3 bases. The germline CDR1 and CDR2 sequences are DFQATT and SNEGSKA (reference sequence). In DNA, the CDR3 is TGCAGTGCTAGATATACGGCTAGCGGGTTCTACGAGCAGTACTTC. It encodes CSARYTASGFYEQYF.

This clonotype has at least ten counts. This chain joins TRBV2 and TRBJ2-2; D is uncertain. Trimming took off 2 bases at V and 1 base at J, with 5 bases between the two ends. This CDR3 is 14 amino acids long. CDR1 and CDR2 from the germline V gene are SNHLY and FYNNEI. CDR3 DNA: TGTGCCAGCAGTGAAAGGAGGAACACCGGGGAGCTGTTTTTT. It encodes CASSERRNTGELFF.

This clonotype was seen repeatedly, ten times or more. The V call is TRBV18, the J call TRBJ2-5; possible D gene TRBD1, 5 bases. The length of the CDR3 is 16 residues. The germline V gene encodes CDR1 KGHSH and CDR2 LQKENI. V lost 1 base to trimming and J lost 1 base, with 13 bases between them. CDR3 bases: TGTGCCAGCTCACCACTGTCTGGGGCCGGCCAAGAGACCCAGTACTTC. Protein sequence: CASSPLSGAGQETQYF.

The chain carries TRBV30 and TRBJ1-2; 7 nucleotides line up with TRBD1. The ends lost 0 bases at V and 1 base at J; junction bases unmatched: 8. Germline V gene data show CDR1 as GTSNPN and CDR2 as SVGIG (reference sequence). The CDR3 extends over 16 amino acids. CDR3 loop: CAWSVGGGRLNYGYTF. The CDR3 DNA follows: TGTGCCTGGAGTGTAGGAGGGGGCCGGCTTAACTATGGCTACACCTTC.

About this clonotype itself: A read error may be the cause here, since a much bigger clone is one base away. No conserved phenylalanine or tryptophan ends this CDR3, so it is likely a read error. The DNA of the CDR3 is TGTGCCAGCAGCTTTTCCGTACTGCTGAACACTGAAGCTTTCCTT. Protein: CASSFSVLLNTEAFL. V is TRBV11-2 and J is TRBJ1-1; D gene ambiguous. The V gene's germline CDR1 is SGHAT and CDR2 FQNNGV. This CDR3 comprises 15 residues. Trimming left V 3 bases short and J 0 bases short, with 11 bases between.

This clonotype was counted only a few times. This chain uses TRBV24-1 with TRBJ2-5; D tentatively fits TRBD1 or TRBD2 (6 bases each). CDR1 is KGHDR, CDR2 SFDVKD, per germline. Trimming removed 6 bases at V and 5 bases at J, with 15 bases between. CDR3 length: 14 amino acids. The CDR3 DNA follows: TGTGCCACCAGTCGTGGAGGGGGAAGCGAGACCCAGTACTTC. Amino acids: CATSRGGGSETQYF.

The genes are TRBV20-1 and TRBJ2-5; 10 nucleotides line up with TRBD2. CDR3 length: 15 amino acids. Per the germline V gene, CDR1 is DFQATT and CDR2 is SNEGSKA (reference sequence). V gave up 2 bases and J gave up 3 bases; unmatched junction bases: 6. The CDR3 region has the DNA TGCAGTGCTAGATCCCCTCTAGCGGGAGAAGAGACCCAGTACTTC. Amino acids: CSARSPLAGEETQYF.

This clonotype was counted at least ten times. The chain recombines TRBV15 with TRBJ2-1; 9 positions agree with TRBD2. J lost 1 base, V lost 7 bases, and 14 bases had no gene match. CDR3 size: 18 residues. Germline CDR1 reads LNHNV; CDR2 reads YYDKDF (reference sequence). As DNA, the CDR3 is TGTGCCACCATTGGGGTCGTAGAACTAGCGGGTTCCTACAATGAGCAGTTCTTC. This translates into CATIGVVELAGSYNEQFF. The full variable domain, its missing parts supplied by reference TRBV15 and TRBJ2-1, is DAMVIQNPRYQVTQFGKPVTLSCSQTLNHNVMYWYQQKSSQAPKLLFHYYDKDFNNEADTPDNFQSRRPNTSFCFLDIRSPGLGDTAMYLCATIGVVELAGSYNEQFFGPGTRLTVL.

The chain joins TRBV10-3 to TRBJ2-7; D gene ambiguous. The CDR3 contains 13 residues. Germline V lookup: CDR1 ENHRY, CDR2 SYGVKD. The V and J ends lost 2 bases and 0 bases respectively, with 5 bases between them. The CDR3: CAISEEVSYEQYF. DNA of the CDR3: TGTGCCATCAGTGAGGAGGTCTCCTACGAGCAGTACTTC.

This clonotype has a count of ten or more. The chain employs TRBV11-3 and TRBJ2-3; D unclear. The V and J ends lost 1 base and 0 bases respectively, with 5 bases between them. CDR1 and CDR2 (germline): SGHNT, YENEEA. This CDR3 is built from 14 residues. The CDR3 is CASSLVGSTDTQYF. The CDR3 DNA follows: TGTGCCAGCAGCTTAGTCGGTAGCACAGATACGCAGTATTTT.

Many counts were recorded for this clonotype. The CDR3 nucleotides are TGTGCCAGCAGTTCGAGAAGGGGACAGAAAGAGACCCAGTACTTC. Translated, it gives CASSSRRGQKETQYF. The chain has TRBV12-3 or TRBV12-4 and TRBJ2-5; 7 nucleotides agree with TRBD1. The CDR3 loop spans 15 amino acids. V dropped 4 bases and J dropped 3; count of bases not matched to a gene: 8.

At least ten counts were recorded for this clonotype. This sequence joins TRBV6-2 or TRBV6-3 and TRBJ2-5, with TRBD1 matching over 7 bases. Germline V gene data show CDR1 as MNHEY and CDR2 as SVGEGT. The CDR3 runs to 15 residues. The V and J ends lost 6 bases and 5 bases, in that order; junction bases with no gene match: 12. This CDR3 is CASSAMDRHSETQYF. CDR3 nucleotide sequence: TGTGCCAGCAGCGCGATGGACAGGCACTCGGAGACCCAGTACTTC.

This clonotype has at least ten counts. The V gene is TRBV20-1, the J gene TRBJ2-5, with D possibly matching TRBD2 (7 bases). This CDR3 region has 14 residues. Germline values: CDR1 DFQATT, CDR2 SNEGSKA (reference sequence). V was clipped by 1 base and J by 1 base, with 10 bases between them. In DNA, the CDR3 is TGCAGTGCTAGAGTAGGGGGGGCCCAAGAGACCCAGTACTTC. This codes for CSARVGGAQETQYF.

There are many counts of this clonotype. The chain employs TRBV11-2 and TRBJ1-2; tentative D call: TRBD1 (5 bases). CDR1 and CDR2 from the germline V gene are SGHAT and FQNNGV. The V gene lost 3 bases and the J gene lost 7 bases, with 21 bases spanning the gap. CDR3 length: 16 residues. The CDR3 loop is CASSFRPQNEGAGYTF. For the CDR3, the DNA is TGTGCCAGCAGCTTTAGGCCCCAAAATGAAGGGGCTGGCTACACCTTC.

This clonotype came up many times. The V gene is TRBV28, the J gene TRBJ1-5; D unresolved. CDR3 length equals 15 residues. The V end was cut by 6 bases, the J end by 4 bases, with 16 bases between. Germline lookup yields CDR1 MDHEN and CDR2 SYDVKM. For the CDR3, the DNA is TGTGCCAGCAGGGGATTTGGCACCCGGAATCAGCCCCAGCATTTT. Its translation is CASRGFGTRNQPQHF.

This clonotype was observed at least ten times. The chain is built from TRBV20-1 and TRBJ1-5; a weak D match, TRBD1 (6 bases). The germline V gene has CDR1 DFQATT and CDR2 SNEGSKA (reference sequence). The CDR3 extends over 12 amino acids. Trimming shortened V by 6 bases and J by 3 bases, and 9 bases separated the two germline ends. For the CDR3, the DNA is TGCAGTGCCCGACAGGTCAATCAGCCCCAGCATTTT. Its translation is CSARQVNQPQHF.

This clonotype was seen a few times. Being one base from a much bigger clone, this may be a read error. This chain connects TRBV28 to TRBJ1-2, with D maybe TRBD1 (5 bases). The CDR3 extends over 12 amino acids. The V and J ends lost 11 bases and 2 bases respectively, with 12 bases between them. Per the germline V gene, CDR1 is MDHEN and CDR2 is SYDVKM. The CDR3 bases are TGTGCCTCCCAGGGCATAAACTATGGCTACACCTTC. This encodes CASQGINYGYTF.